The subject of this entry is one T cell receptor beta chain. The target antigen is unknown. This sample stems from a study of cytomegalovirus exposure and HLA in healthy donors. Study findings and constraints: TCR beta chain V- and J-gene trimming was linked, in a later analysis, to a missense variant in DCLRE1C. It was reported that the classifier diagnosed cytomegalovirus status with high specificity and sensitivity in both the original and validation cohorts. Previously analyzed data showed that most TCR beta V segments were productive at a frequency of about 87% or about 30%.

Healthy donors of bone marrow made up the group. The primer mix had 60 Vbeta and 13 Jbeta primers. TCRdb's table, derived via immunoSEQ multiplex PCR, lists solely in-frame clones and lacks some. The repertoire holds approximately 170,000 clones, with over 80% as singletons. Germline CDR1 SGHTA, CDR2 FQGTGA. The J segment lost 4 bases and the V segment lost 5 bases, leaving 11 bases of the junction unmatched. The CDR3 runs to 16 residues. The TCR comes from a boy between 2 and 15 years old in good health and CMV-seronegative. The rearrangement joins TRBV7-3 to TRBJ2-1; 7 bases map to TRBD1. The sequenced sample was PBMCs. The CDR3 reads CASSITRQGLYNEQFF. CDR3 in DNA: TGTGCCAGCAGCATCACTAGACAGGGCCTGTACAATGAGCAGTTCTTC. Drawing the rest from reference TRBV7-3 and TRBJ2-1, the complete variable domain is GAGVSQTPSNKVTEKGKYVELRCDPISGHTALYWYRQSLGQGPEFLIYFQGTGAADDSGLPNDRFFAVRPEGSVSTLKIQRTERGDSAVYLCASSITRQGLYNEQFFGPGTRLTVL.